The rows below give T cell receptor beta chains drawn from one sample of a study of long-term antiretroviral therapy in people with HIV. Sequencing was performed with immunoSEQ multiplex PCR; in TCRdb, only in-frame clones are kept and a portion is missing. The repertoire holds about 32,000 clones, with 70% to 90% as singletons. The sequences come from unsorted PBMCs, collected 2.2 years after starting antiretroviral therapy. The source is a man between 18 and 29 years old with HIV. The CDR3 runs from the conserved cysteine through the conserved F or W. The D gene is left open where the match is weak. A clone size is listed for some rows: how often the clone was seen (once, few, many), or a class if it is expanded.

d_gene	v_gene	abundance	j_gene	CDR3nt	CDR3aa
NA	TRBV27	NA	TRBJ2-1	TGTGCCAGCAGTCCCTCCGGAGGGAATGGCTACAATGAGCAGTTCTTC	CASSPSGGNGYNEQFF
NA	TRBV5-1	NA	TRBJ2-7	TGCGCCAGCAGCTTTAGAGACACGGGGGAGCAGTACTTC	CASSFRDTGEQYF
TRBD2	TRBV27	NA	TRBJ2-1	TGTGCCAGCAGTTTATACCGCGGGGGGCGAAATGAGCAGTTCTTC	CASSLYRGGRNEQFF
TRBD1	TRBV2	NA	TRBJ1-3	TGTGCCAGCGCGGCGACAGGGGCTGGAAACACCATATATTTT	CASAATGAGNTIYF
NA	TRBV28	NA	TRBJ1-1	TGTGCCAGCAGTTTAAGTGGCACGAACACTGAAGCTTTCTTT	CASSLSGTNTEAFF
TRBD1	TRBV4-3	NA	TRBJ1-1	TGCGCCAGCAGCCAAGGCGGGACAGCGATGAACACTGAAGCTTTCTTT	CASSQGGTAMNTEAFF
NA	TRBV5-1	NA	TRBJ2-4	TGCGCCAGCAGCTTGGTAGGGCCCGCAAACATTCAGTACTTC	CASSLVGPANIQYF
NA	TRBV28	NA	TRBJ1-2	TGTGCCAGCAGTCTTTCGGACTATGGCTACACCTTC	CASSLSDYGYTF
NA	TRBV27	few	TRBJ2-7	TGTGCCAGCAGTTTAATTGCGGGCAACTACGAGCAGTACTTC	CASSLIAGNYEQYF
NA	TRBV25-1	NA	TRBJ2-3	TGTGCCAGCAGTGAATGGGCGCGAGGGAATACGCAGTATTTT	CASSEWARGNTQYF
NA	TRBV12-2	NA	TRBJ1-5	TGTGCAAGTCGCTTAACGGTCGATCCCGCGGAGCCCCAGCATTTT	CASRLTVDPAEPQHF
TRBD1	TRBV19	NA	TRBJ2-3	TGTGCCAGTAGTATAGGGGGACAGAATACGCAGTATTTT	CASSIGGQNTQYF
NA	TRBV19	NA	TRBJ1-6	TGTGCCAGTAGTTCCTTTCAAGTCGCCACAGATTCACCCCTCCACTTT	CASSSFQVATDSPLHF
TRBD2	TRBV6-4	NA	TRBJ2-3	TGTGCCAGCAGTGACTCCTGGACTAGCGACACAGATACGCAGTATTTT	CASSDSWTSDTDTQYF
TRBD2	TRBV7-9	NA	TRBJ2-1	TGTGCCAGCAGCGCACCGGGACTAGCGGGCAATGAGCAGTTCTTC	CASSAPGLAGNEQFF
NA	TRBV6-4	once	TRBJ2-1	TGTGCCAGCAGAAAAGGGGCAAGTGAATACAATGAGCAGTTCTTC	CASRKGASEYNEQFF
NA	TRBV6-5	NA	TRBJ2-2	TGTGCCAGCAGTTTAGGTGTAGCGAACACCGGGGAGCTGTTTTTT	CASSLGVANTGELFF
TRBD1	TRBV6-5	NA	TRBJ1-5	TGTGCCAGCAGTTACTCGGCAGGGGGCTTCAATCAGCCCCAGCATTTT	CASSYSAGGFNQPQHF
TRBD1	TRBV15	NA	TRBJ1-3	TGTGCCACCAGCAGGATCGTGACAGGGGTGAAATCTGGAAACACCATATATTTT	CATSRIVTGVKSGNTIYF
NA	TRBV15	NA	TRBJ2-5	TGTGCCACCAGCACCAGGCAAGAGACCCAGTACTTC	CATSTRQETQYF
NA	TRBV19	NA	TRBJ1-1	TGTGCCAGTAGTATAGGACAGATGAACACTGAAGCTTTCTTT	CASSIGQMNTEAFF
NA	TRBV29-1	NA	TRBJ2-1	TGCAGCGTTGCGGGGGAACTAGCACGGGAGCAGTTCTTC	CSVAGELAREQFF
TRBD2	TRBV10-3	NA	TRBJ2-7	TGTGCCATCACGCGGGAGGCCCGTTACGAGCAGTACTTC	CAITREARYEQYF
NA	TRBV10-3	NA	TRBJ2-7	TGTGCCATCAGGAGCACGGGAGAACGCTACGAGCAGTACTTC	CAIRSTGERYEQYF
TRBD1	TRBV4-1	NA	TRBJ2-1	TGCGCCAGCAGCCAATCCATCGGACAGGGTAGCGATGAGCAGTTCTTC	CASSQSIGQGSDEQFF
NA	TRBV28	NA	TRBJ1-2	TGTGCCAGCAGTGTCGGACGGAGCTCTAACTATGGCTACACCTTC	CASSVGRSSNYGYTF
TRBD1	TRBV19	NA	TRBJ2-5	TGTGCCAGTAGTGGAAACAGGGGGCAGACCCAGTACTTC	CASSGNRGQTQYF
TRBD2	TRBV6-5	NA	TRBJ2-1	TGTGCCAGCAGTTACTCGGCGGGGGGCGCCAATGAGCAGTTCTTC	CASSYSAGGANEQFF
NA	TRBV29-1	NA	TRBJ1-1	TGCAGCGTTTTTCACACGAACACTGAAGCTTTCTTT	CSVFHTNTEAFF
NA	TRBV9	NA	TRBJ2-7	TGTGCCAGCAGCACCCGGGACGCCGTGGGCTCCTACGAGCAGTACTTC	CASSTRDAVGSYEQYF
NA	TRBV25-1	NA	TRBJ2-1	TGTGCCAGCAGTGAAAGGGGACGCCCCGTTTCTGCCAATGAGCAGTTCTTC	CASSERGRPVSANEQFF
TRBD1	TRBV2	NA	TRBJ1-2	TGTGCCAGCAGTTTAACAGGGGGCGCGTCTGGCTACACCTTC	CASSLTGGASGYTF
TRBD1	TRBV27	NA	TRBJ1-2	TGTGCCAGCAGTCCCACGGGACAGGGAATCGGGGGCTACACCTTC	CASSPTGQGIGGYTF
NA	TRBV18	NA	TRBJ2-5	TGTGCCAGCTCACCGAGGGGAACAGAGACCCAGTACTTC	CASSPRGTETQYF
NA	TRBV18	NA	TRBJ1-1	TGTGCCAGCTCACGACCTGGTACCGACCTGTTGTTCTTT	CASSRPGTDLLFF
NA	TRBV29-1	NA	TRBJ1-2	TGCAGCGTTGAAGGTCCGAACAGCTATGGCTACACCTTC	CSVEGPNSYGYTF
NA	TRBV18	NA	TRBJ2-7	TGTGCCAGCTCACAAGCCAGGACGGGAGTTAACGAGCAGTACTTC	CASSQARTGVNEQYF
NA	TRBV6-5	NA	TRBJ1-1	TGTGCCAGCAGTAGCACCAGGGGTCTTGGCACTGAAGCTTTCTTT	CASSSTRGLGTEAFF
TRBD2	TRBV5-1	NA	TRBJ2-3	TGCGCCAGCAGCTTTCCGGGACTAGCGGGGGTCCTCCGAGAGCGGGGGACGGCAGGTACGCAGTATTTT	CASSFPGLAGVLRERGTAGTQYF
NA	TRBV10-3	NA	TRBJ2-3	TGTGCCATCAGTCACAGCACAGATACGCAGTATTTT	CAISHSTDTQYF
NA	TRBV5-1	NA	TRBJ2-2	TGCGCCAGCAGCTTGGGCCGGTCGAACACCGGGGAGCTGTTTTTT	CASSLGRSNTGELFF
NA	TRBV27	once	TRBJ1-1	TGTGCCAGCAGTTTATCAGGGGTGAACACTGAAGCTTTCTTT	CASSLSGVNTEAFF
NA	TRBV29-1	NA	TRBJ1-5	TGCAGCGTTCAGGCAGGGGATAGCAATCAGCCCCAGCATTTT	CSVQAGDSNQPQHF
NA	TRBV5-4	NA	TRBJ2-3	TGTGCCAGCAGCTTGGGACAGAGACAAGGTAGCACAGATACGCAGTATTTT	CASSLGQRQGSTDTQYF
NA	TRBV7-9	NA	TRBJ2-1	TGTGCCAGCAGCTTAGGCCCCTTAGGGGAACAGTTCTTC	CASSLGPLGEQFF
NA	TRBV5-1	NA	TRBJ1-2	TGCGCCAGCAGATTTCAATATCGGGGCTTGGGCTACACCTTC	CASRFQYRGLGYTF
NA	TRBV27	NA	TRBJ2-7	TGTGCCAGCAGTCCCTTTGGCCTGATTTCCTACGAGCAGTACTTC	CASSPFGLISYEQYF
TRBD2	TRBV5-1	NA	TRBJ2-7	TGCGCCAGCAGCTTGAGACCGTCAGCGGGAGCCTACGAGCAGTACTTC	CASSLRPSAGAYEQYF
TRBD1	TRBV5-1	once	TRBJ1-4	TGCGCCAGCAGCCCCGACAGGGGGCGAGAAAAACTGTTTTTT	CASSPDRGREKLFF
TRBD1	TRBV13	NA	TRBJ2-2	TGTGCCAGTACCGGGACAGAGAACACCGGGGAGCTGTTTTTT	CASTGTENTGELFF
NA	TRBV7-9	NA	TRBJ1-5	TGTGCCAGCAGCGACTCCGACAGGAGCAATCAGCCCCAGCATTTT	CASSDSDRSNQPQHF
NA	TRBV20-1	NA	TRBJ2-1	TGCAGTGCTAGAGAACGACTTGGGCAGTTCTTC	CSARERLGQFF